This record looks at one T cell receptor (beta chain) sequence and its context. What it recognizes is unknown. These data belong to a study of cytomegalovirus exposure and HLA in healthy donors. Study-wide background: About 85 million unique TCRs from HLA-typed donors were held in an early release of data.

Unmatched junction bases numbered 7, after V lost 3 bases and J lost 0 bases. Germline CDR1 and CDR2: SGDLS and YYNGEE. The CDR3 loop spans 16 amino acids. Researchers ran the PCR with 60 Vbeta and 13 Jbeta primers. Sequencing used immunoSEQ multiplex PCR; TCRdb keeps in-frame clones, though not all of them. The table lists approximately 110,000 clones, over 60% of them singletons, with around 13% in the top ten. General study points: The authors later linked a missense DCLRE1C variant to TCR beta V- and J-gene trimming.

This chain links TRBV9 with TRBJ2-7; 9 nucleotides match TRBD1. Sequenced material: PBMCs. The TCR was taken from a woman aged 55-69 years in good health and CMV-seropositive. CDR3 loop: CASSAGTGQSSYEQYF. CDR3 in DNA: TGTGCCAGCAGCGCAGGGACAGGGCAGAGCTCCTACGAGCAGTACTTC.